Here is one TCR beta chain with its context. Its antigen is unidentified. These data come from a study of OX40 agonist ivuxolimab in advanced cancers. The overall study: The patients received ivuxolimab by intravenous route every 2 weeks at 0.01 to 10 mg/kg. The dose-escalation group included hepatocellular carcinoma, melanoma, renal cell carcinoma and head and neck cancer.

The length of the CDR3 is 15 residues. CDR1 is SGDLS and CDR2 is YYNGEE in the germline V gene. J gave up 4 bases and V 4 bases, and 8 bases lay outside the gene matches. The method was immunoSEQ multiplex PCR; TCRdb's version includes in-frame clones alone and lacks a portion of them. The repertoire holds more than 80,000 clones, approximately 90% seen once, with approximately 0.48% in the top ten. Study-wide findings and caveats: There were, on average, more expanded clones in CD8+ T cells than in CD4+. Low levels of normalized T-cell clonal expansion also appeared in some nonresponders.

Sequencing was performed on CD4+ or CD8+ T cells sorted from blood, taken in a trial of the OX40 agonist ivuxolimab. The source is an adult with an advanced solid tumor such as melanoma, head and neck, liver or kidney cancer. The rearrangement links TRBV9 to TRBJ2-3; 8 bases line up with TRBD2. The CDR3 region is CASSPSGGGADTQYF. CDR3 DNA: TGTGCCAGCAGCCCGTCGGGGGGGGGCGCAGATACGCAGTATTTT.